This T cell receptor (beta chain) was recorded in a study of metastatic and nonmetastatic thyroid tumors. About the research overall: Repertoire data that came from the blood and tumor or nodule tissue of malignant and benign thyroid patients were compared. General study points: Relative to benign nodules, malignant thyroid tumors were reportedly characterized by significantly elevated TCR beta diversity in blood and tumor.

This clone was counted only a few times. Its antigen is not known. Authors' processing steps: CDR3 was compared across clinicopathological groups, and the resulting differences were used to build a distant-metastasis classifier for papillary thyroid cancer. TCRdb redid the clone calls on the PCR reads using MiXCR. The V and J calls follow TCRdb's processing rather than the paper's. The sample holds 15,000 to 20,000 clones, 25% seen once. The germline V gene has CDR1 MNHNS and CDR2 SASEGT. The CDR3 length is 16 residues. Trimming at V came to 2 bases and at J to 4 bases, leaving 8 bases not matched to a gene. Patients were all untreated before their thyroid surgery.

V usage is TRBV6-1 and J usage is TRBJ1-1; 9 positions agree with TRBD1. The TCR was taken from a female donor with papillary thyroid cancer or a benign thyroid nodule (not recorded which). Some clones in this sample may be carry-over from other donors' samples. The sample consisted of adjacent normal tissue. CDR3 loop: CASSELFDRGGTEAFF. In DNA, the CDR3 is TGTGCCAGCAGTGAACTTTTTGACAGGGGGGGCACTGAAGCTTTCTTT.